The next 8 T cell receptor beta chains were all read from a single sample in a study of Tregs in tolerant kidney transplant recipients. Assay used: immunoSEQ multiplex PCR; TCRdb lists only in-frame clones, some missing. This sample yields about 240,000 clones, of which roughly 80% are seen a single time; 0.64% belongs to the top ten. Sequenced sample: CD4+ T cells from blood. The receptors come from a human donor in good health.

This clone showed up just once. J is TRBJ2-1 and V is TRBV7-7; D is unclear. The CDR3 contains 15 residues. V lost 5 bases and J 8 bases, leaving 19 bases between the germline ends. CDR1 and CDR2 (germline): SSHAT, FNYEAQ (reference sequence). The CDR3 DNA reads as TGTGCCAGCAGCCTCCACGGGCTTAGGACGGATGAGCAGTTCTTC. Translation: CASSLHGLRTDEQFF.

This chain uses TRBV27 with TRBJ1-2; 10 bases match TRBD1. J lost 4 bases, V lost 9 bases, and 8 bases had no gene match. The CDR3 totals 14 residues. Germline loops: CDR1 MNHEY, CDR2 SMNVEV (reference sequence). The DNA of the CDR3 is TGTGCCAGTAGCGGGGACAGGGGACGCTATGGCTACACCTTC. Translating gives CASSGDRGRYGYTF.

V gene TRBV18 combines with J gene TRBJ2-7, with D perhaps matching TRBD2 (6 bases). CDR1 is KGHSH and CDR2 is LQKENI in the germline V gene. V dropped 3 bases and J dropped 2 bases, with 14 bases sitting between them. This CDR3 contains 15 residues. DNA for the CDR3: TGTGCCAGCTCACCTGGGGACTGGAAACCCTACGAGCAGTACTTC. Translating it yields CASSPGDWKPYEQYF.

This clone was detected once. The gene calls are TRBV27 and TRBJ1-4; TRBD1 agrees at 8 bases. The CDR3 loop spans 14 amino acids. Unmatched junction bases numbered 5, after V lost 4 bases and J lost 7 bases. Looked up from germline, CDR1 is MNHEY and CDR2 is SMNVEV (reference sequence). CDR3 sequence: CASSYRQGTEKLFF. CDR3 in DNA: TGTGCCAGCAGTTACAGACAGGGGACTGAAAAACTGTTTTTT.

As for this clone: This same CDR3 is encoded by further DNA sequences in the sample. The chain recombines TRBV6-1 with TRBJ1-5; D gene uncertain. CDR3 length: 14 amino acids. From germline, CDR1 is MNHNS and CDR2 SASEGT. The V gene lost 3 bases and the J gene lost 2 bases, with 8 bases spanning the gap. In DNA form, the CDR3 reads TGTGCCAGCAGTGAGGCGGGAGGCAATCAGCCCCAGCATTTT. It translates to CASSEAGGNQPQHF.

The genes are TRBV19 and TRBJ2-5; 9 nucleotides agree with TRBD1. The germline gives CDR1 LNHDA, CDR2 SQIVND (reference sequence). This CDR3 comprises 14 residues. The V gene end was trimmed by 5 bases and the J gene end by 5 bases; junction bases not matched to a gene: 6. The CDR3 loop reads CASSPTGGGETQYF. DNA of the CDR3: TGTGCCAGTAGTCCTACAGGGGGCGGCGAGACCCAGTACTTC.

V is TRBV6-1 and J is TRBJ2-7; 11 bases fit TRBD1. Germline V gives CDR1 MNHNS, CDR2 SASEGT. This CDR3 has 14 amino acids. The junction had 2 bases not matched to a gene; V was cut back by 4 bases and J by 3 bases. The CDR3 reads CASSGGQGVYEQYF. CDR3 sequence (DNA): TGTGCCAGCAGTGGGGGACAGGGGGTCTACGAGCAGTACTTC.

The rearrangement uses TRBV10-3 and TRBJ1-1, with 11 bases identical to TRBD1. Germline CDR1 is ENHRY and CDR2 is SYGVKD. This CDR3 is 17 amino acids long. V was clipped by 0 bases and J by 3 bases; unmatched bases: 6. The CDR3 bases are TGTGCCATCAGTGAGTCGGGACAGGGGGGAGGGTACACTGAAGCTTTCTTT. This translates into CAISESGQGGGYTEAFF.